This passage covers 13 T cell receptor beta chains from one sample sequenced in a study of shared clonotypes between healthy human individuals. The table came from immunoSEQ multiplex PCR; TCRdb's copy has only in-frame clones and leaves some out. The sample lists 450,000 or so clones; around 77% were seen once. The sequenced sample was PBMCs. The source of these receptors is a woman in her thirties or forties in good health. Some clones in this sample may be carry-over from other donors' samples.

Points on this clone: This may come from a read error, since a much larger clone is one base off. The genes are TRBV18 and TRBJ2-1, with D possibly being TRBD2 (5 bases). Germline CDR1 is KGHSH and CDR2 is LQKENI. The CDR3 consists of 17 residues. CDR3 residues: CANSPYRLARRDNEQFF. The CDR3 DNA reads TGTGCCAACTCACCATATCGGCTAGCCAGAAGGGACAATGAGCAGTTCTTC.

This clone was counted a few times. The identical CDR3 is also encoded by other nucleotide sequences in the sample. This rearrangement joins TRBV18 to TRBJ2-5; D is unclear. This CDR3 comprises 12 residues. Germline V gene sequence: CDR1 KGHSH, CDR2 LQKENI. V dropped 6 bases and J dropped 4 bases, with 9 bases sitting between them. Here the CDR3 DNA reads TGTGCCAGCTCGCCCGCAGGAGAGACCCAGTACTTC. As protein: CASSPAGETQYF.

The chain is built from TRBV10-3 and TRBJ2-7; D unresolved. CDR1 and CDR2 (germline): ENHRY, SYGVKD. This CDR3 is built from 12 residues. V was clipped by 8 bases and J by 4 bases, with 12 bases between them. CDR3 amino acids: CAIGSGGYEQYF. The CDR3 DNA sequence: TGTGCCATCGGGTCGGGTGGGTACGAGCAGTACTTC.

The rearrangement uses TRBV28 and TRBJ1-5, with 9 bases aligning to TRBD1. The germline V gene encodes CDR1 MDHEN and CDR2 SYDVKM. V shed 2 bases and J 3 bases; nucleotides not matched to a gene: 5. CDR3 length equals 16 residues. The DNA of the CDR3 is TGTGCCAGCAGTTTAGGAAGGACAGGGGCCAATCAGCCCCAGCATTTT. Encoded protein: CASSLGRTGANQPQHF.

CDR3 nucleotide sequence: TGCGCCAGCAGCCAAGAAGGGATTGGGGTAGAGCCCCAGCATTTT. It codes for CASSQEGIGVEPQHF. This chain joins TRBV4-3 and TRBJ1-5; no clear D. The V end lost 0 bases, the J end lost 8 bases, and 14 bases lay between the germline ends. Germline V gene data show CDR1 as LGHNA and CDR2 as YSLEER. The length of the CDR3 is 15 residues.

V gene TRBV19 combines with J gene TRBJ2-5; 10 bases are a match to TRBD2. The CDR3 loop spans 16 amino acids. The V and J ends lost 5 bases and 7 bases, in that order; junction bases with no gene match: 13. In germline, CDR1 is LNHDA, CDR2 SQIVND (reference sequence). This CDR3 reads CASSRTSGSPAATQYF. The CDR3 nucleotides are TGTGCCAGTAGTCGGACTAGCGGTTCCCCAGCCGCGACCCAGTACTTC.

The chain carries TRBV14 and TRBJ1-1; D unclear. V gave up 3 bases and J gave up 5 bases, with 13 bases separating them. CDR3 size: 14 residues. CDR1 is SGHDN, CDR2 FVKESK, per germline. CDR3 protein: CASSQLRVETEAFF. Here the CDR3 DNA reads TGTGCCAGCAGCCAGCTCCGGGTCGAAACTGAAGCTTTCTTT.

With regard to this clone: The CDR3 does not close with the conserved phenylalanine or tryptophan, likely indicating a read error. This specimen includes other DNA sequences encoding the same CDR3. This chain joins TRBV6-5 and TRBJ1-5; D not resolved. The germline V gene encodes CDR1 MNHEY and CDR2 SVGAGI. This CDR3 contains 13 residues. Trimming left V 6 bases short and J 3 bases short, with 9 bases between. CDR3 region: CASRRRSNQPQHL. The CDR3 coding sequence is TGTGCCAGCAGACGGCGGTCCAATCAGCCCCAGCATCTT.

The chain couples TRBV4-2 to TRBJ1-4, with D maybe TRBD1 (5 bases). The V and J ends lost 4 bases and 7 bases respectively, with 16 bases between them. CDR3 length: 15 residues. The germline CDR1 and CDR2 sequences are LGHNA and YNFKEQ. The CDR3 nucleotides read TGTGCCAGCAGCCCGCCGACAGAGGATTTTGAAAAACTGTTTTTT. Residues: CASSPPTEDFEKLFF.

The rearrangement uses TRBV21-1 and TRBJ1-1; the table's D call of TRBD1 was not tested on the DNA. TRBV21-1 is an annotated pseudogene. The CDR3 is 15 residues long. CDR3 residues: CASSGETGAPWDAFF. The CDR3 DNA sequence: TGTGCCAGCAGCGGAGAGACAGGAGCACCCTGGGATGCTTTCTTT.

CDR3 sequence reads: CASSPGTSSTDTQYF. The CDR3 region has the DNA TGTGCCAGCAGTCCCGGGACTAGTAGCACAGATACGCAGTATTTT. The V call is TRBV7-9, the J call TRBJ2-3, with 8 bases lining up with TRBD2. CDR1 and CDR2 (germline): SEHNR, FQNEAQ (reference sequence). The V and J ends lost 6 bases and 0 bases, in that order; junction bases with no gene match: 5. There are 15 residues in the CDR3.

The chain uses TRBV10-1 and TRBJ2-3; D not certain. Trimming took off 4 bases at V and 1 base at J, with 12 bases between the two ends. Germline V CDR1 and CDR2: WNHNN, SYGVQD (reference sequence). This CDR3 is built from 15 residues. The DNA of the CDR3 is TGCGCCAGCAGTGGAAACAGTTGCGGCACAGATACGCAGTATTTT. It translates to CASSGNSCGTDTQYF.

In regard to this clone: Other DNA sequences within the sample encode an identical CDR3. The V and J genes are TRBV5-1 and TRBJ2-2; D is perhaps TRBD2 (6 bases). Trimming removed 1 base at V and 4 bases at J, with 11 bases between. Germline V gene data show CDR1 as SGHRS and CDR2 as YFSETQ. The CDR3 has 15 amino acids. Here the CDR3 reads CASSLTGVSTGELFF. Written as DNA, the CDR3 is TGCGCCAGCAGCTTGACGGGAGTTAGCACCGGGGAGCTGTTTTTT. The entire variable domain, with the rest obtained from reference TRBV5-1 and TRBJ2-2, is as follows: KAGVTQTPRYLIKTRGQQVTLSCSPISGHRSVSWYQQTPGQGLQFLFEYFSETQRNKGNFPGRFSGRQFSNSRSEMNVSTLELGDSALYLCASSLTGVSTGELFFGEGSRLTVL.